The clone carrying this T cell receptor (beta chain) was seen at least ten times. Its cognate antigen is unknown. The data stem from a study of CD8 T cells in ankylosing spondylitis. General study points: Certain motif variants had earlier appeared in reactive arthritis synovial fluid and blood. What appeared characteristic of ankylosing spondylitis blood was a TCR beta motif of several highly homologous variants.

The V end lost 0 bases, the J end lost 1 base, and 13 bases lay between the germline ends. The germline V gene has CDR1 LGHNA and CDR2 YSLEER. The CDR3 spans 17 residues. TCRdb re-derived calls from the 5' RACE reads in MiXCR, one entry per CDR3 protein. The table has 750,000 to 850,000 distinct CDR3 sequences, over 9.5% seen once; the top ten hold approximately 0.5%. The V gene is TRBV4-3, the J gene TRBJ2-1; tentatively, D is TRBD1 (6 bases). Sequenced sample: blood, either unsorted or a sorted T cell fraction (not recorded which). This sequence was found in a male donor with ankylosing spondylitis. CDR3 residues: CASSQDLWQGSYNEQFF. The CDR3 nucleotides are TGCGCCAGCAGCCAAGATCTGTGGCAGGGGTCCTACAATGAGCAGTTCTTC.